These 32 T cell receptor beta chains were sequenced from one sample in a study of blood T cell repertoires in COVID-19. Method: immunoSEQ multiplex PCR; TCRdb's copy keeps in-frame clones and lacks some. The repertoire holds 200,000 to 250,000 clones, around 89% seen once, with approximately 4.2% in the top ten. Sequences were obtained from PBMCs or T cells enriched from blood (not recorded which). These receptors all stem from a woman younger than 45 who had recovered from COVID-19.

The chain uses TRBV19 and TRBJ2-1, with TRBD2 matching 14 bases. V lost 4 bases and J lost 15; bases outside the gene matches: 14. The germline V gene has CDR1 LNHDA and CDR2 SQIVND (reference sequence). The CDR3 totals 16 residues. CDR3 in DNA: TGTGCCAGTAGTACGCAACCGGGACTAGCGGGAGTCTCTCCGTTCTTC. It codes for CASSTQPGLAGVSPFF.

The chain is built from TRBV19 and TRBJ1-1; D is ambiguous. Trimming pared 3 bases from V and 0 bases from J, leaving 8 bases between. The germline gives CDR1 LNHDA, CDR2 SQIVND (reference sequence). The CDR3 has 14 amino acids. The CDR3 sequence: CASSMTHMNTEAFF. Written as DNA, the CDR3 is TGTGCCAGTAGTATGACACACATGAACACTGAAGCTTTCTTT.

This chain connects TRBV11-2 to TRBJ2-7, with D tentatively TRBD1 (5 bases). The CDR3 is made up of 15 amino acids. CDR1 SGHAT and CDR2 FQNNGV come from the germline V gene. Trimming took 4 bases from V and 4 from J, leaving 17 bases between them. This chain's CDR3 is CASSSGPDRDYEQYF. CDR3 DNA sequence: TGTGCCAGCAGCTCTGGCCCCGACAGAGATTACGAGCAGTACTTC.

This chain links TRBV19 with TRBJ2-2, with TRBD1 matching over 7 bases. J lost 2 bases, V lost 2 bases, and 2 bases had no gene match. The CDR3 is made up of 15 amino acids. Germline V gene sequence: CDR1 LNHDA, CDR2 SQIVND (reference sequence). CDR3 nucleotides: TGTGCCAGTAGTATAACAGGGGCAAACACCGGGGAGCTGTTTTTT. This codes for CASSITGANTGELFF.

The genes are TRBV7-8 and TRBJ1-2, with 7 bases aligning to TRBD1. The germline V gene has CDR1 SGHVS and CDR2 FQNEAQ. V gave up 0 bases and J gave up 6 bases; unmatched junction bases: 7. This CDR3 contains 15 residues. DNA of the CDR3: TGTGCCAGCAGCTTAGCCCCTCGGACAGGCGATGGCTACACCTTC. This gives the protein CASSLAPRTGDGYTF.

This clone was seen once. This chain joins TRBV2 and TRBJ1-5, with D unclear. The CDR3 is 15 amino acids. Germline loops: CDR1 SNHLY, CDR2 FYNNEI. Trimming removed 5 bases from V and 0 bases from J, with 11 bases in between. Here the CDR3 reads CASSFQQASNQPQHF. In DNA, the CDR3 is TGTGCCAGCAGTTTCCAGCAGGCTAGCAATCAGCCCCAGCATTTT. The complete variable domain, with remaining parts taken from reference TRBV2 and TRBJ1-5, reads EPEVTQTPSHQVTQMGQEVILRCVPISNHLYFYWYRQILGQKVEFLVSFYNNEISEKSEIFDDQFSVERPDGSNFTLKIRSTKLEDSAMYFCASSFQQASNQPQHFGDGTRLSIL.

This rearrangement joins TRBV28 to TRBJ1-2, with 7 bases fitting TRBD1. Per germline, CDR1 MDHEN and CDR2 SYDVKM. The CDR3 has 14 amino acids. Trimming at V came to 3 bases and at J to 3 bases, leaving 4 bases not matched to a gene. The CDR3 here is CASSLAGGYYGYTF. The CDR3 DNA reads TGTGCCAGCAGTTTGGCAGGGGGATACTATGGCTACACCTTC.

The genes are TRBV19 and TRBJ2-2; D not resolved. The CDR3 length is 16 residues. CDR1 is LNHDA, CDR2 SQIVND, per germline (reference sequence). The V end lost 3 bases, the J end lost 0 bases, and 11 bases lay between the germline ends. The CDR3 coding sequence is TGTGCCAGTAGTATTTTGAGTACGGCGAACACCGGGGAGCTGTTTTTT. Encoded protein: CASSILSTANTGELFF.

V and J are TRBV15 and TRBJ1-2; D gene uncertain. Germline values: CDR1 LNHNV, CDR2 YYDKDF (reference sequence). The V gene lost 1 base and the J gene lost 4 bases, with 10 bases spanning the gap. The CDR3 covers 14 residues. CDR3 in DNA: TGTGCCACCAGCAGAGTTCGCCTAGGCTATGGCTACACCTTC. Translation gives CATSRVRLGYGYTF.

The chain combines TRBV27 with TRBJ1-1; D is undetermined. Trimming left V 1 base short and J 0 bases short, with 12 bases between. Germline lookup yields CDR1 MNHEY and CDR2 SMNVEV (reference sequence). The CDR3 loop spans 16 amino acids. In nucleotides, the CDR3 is TGTGCCAGCAGTTTATTCTGGAGTGGGTTGAACACTGAAGCTTTCTTT. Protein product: CASSLFWSGLNTEAFF.

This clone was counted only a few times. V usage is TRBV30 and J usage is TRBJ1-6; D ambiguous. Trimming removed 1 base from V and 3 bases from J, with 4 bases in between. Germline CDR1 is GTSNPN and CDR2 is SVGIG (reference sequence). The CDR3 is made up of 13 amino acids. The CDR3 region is CAWSASYNSPLHF. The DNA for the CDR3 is TGTGCCTGGAGTGCTAGCTATAATTCACCCCTCCACTTT.

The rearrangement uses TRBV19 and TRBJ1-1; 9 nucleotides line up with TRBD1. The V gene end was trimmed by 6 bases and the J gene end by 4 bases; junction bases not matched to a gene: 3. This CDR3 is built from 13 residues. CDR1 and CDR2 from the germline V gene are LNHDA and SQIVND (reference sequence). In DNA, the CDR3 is TGTGCCAGTAGGGTGGACAGGGGCACTGAAGCTTTCTTT. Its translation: CASRVDRGTEAFF.

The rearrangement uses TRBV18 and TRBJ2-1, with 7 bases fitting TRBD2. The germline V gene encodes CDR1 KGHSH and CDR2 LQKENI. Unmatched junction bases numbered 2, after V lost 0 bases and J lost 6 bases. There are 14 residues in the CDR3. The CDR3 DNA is TGTGCCAGCTCACCACCGGCTAGCGGCAATGAGCAGTTCTTC. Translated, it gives CASSPPASGNEQFF.

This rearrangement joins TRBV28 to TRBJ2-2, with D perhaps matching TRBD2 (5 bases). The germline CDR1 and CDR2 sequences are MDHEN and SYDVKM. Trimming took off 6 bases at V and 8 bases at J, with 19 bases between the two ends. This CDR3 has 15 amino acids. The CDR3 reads CASSPNFRIAGELFF. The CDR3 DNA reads TGTGCCAGCAGCCCCAACTTCAGGATAGCGGGGGAGCTGTTTTTT. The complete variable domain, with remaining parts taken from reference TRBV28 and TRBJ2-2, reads DVKVTQSSRYLVKRTGEKVFLECVQDMDHENMFWYRQDPGLGLRLIYFSYDVKMKEKGDIPEGYSVSREKKERFSLILESASTNQTSMYLCASSPNFRIAGELFFGEGSRLTVL.

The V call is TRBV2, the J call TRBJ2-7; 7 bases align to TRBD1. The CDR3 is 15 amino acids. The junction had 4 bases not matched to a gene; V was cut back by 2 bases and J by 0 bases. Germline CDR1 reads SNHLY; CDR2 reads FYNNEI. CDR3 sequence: CASSEWAGGSYEQYF. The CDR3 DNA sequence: TGTGCCAGCAGTGAATGGGCAGGGGGCTCCTACGAGCAGTACTTC.

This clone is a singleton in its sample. The CDR3 DNA sequence: TGTGCCAGCTCACCCGGCAGGGTAGAGACCTATGGCTACACCTTC. This gives the protein CASSPGRVETYGYTF. This chain connects TRBV18 to TRBJ1-2; a possible D gene is TRBD1 (5 bases). Trimming left V 3 bases short and J 4 bases short, with 15 bases between. Germline V gene sequence: CDR1 KGHSH, CDR2 LQKENI. The CDR3 length is 15 residues.

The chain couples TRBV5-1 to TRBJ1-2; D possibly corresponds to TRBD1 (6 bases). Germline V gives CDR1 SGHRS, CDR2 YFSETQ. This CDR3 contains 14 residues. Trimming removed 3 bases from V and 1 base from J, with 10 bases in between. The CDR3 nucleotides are TGCGCCAGCAGCTCGACAGGAGATAACTATGGCTACACCTTC. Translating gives CASSSTGDNYGYTF.

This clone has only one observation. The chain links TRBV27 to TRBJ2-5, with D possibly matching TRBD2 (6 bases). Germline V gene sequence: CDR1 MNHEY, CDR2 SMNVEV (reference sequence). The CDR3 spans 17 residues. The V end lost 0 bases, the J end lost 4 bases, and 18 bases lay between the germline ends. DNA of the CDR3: TGTGCCAGCAGTTTATCCCGCCTGGGACTGGGAGGAGAGACCCAGTACTTC. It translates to CASSLSRLGLGGETQYF.

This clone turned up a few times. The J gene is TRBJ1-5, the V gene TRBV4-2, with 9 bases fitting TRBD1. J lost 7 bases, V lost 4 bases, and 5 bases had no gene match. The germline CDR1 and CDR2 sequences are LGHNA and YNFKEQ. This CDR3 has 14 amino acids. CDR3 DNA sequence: TGTGCCAGCAGCCCCCGGACAGGGGAACAGCCCCAGCATTTT. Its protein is CASSPRTGEQPQHF.

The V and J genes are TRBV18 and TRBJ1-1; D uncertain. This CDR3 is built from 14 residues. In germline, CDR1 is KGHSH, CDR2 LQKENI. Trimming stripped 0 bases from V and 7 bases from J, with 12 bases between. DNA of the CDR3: TGTGCCAGCTCACCACCATCCCTACGGGGTGAAGCTTTCTTT. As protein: CASSPPSLRGEAFF.

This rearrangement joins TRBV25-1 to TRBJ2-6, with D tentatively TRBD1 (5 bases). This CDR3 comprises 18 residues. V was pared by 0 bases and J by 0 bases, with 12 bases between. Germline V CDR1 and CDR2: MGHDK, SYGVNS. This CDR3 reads CASSEYGAPSSGANVLTF. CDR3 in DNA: TGTGCCAGCAGTGAATATGGGGCCCCGAGCTCTGGGGCCAACGTCCTGACTTTC.

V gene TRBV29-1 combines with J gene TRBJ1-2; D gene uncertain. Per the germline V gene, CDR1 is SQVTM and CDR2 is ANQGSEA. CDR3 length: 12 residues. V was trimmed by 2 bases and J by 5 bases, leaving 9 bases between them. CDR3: CSVELSSYGYTF. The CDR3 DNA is TGCAGCGTTGAACTTTCCAGTTATGGCTACACCTTC.

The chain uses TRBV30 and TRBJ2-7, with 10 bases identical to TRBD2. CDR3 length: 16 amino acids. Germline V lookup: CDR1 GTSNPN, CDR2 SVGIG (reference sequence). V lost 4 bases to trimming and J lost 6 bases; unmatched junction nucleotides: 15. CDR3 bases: TGTGCCTGGAATCGTGGAGTAGCGGGAGGAAGGGCCGAGCAGTACTTC. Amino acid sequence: CAWNRGVAGGRAEQYF.

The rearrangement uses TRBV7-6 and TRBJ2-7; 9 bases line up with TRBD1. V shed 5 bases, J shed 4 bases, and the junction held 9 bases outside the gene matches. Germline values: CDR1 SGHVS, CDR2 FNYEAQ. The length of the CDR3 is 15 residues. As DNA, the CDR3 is TGTGCCAGCAGCCAGGTCGAGGGACAGGGTTACGAGCAGTACTTC. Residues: CASSQVEGQGYEQYF.

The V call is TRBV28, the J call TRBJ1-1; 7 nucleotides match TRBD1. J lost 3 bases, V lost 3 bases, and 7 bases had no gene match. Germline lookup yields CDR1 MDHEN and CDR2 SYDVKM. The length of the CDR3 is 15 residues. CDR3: CASSFAPTGYTEAFF. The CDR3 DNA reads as TGTGCCAGCAGTTTCGCCCCGACAGGGTACACTGAAGCTTTCTTT.

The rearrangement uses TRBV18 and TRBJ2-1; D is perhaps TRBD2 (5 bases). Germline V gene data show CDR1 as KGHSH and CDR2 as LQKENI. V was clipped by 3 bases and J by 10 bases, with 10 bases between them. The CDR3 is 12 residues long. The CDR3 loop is CASSPDWNEQFF. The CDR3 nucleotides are TGTGCCAGCTCACCGGACTGGAACGAGCAGTTCTTC.

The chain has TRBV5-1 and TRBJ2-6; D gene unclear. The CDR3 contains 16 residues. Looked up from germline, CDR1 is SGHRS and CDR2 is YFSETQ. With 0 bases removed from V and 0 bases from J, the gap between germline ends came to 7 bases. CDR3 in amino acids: CASSLASVSGANVLTF. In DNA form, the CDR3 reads TGCGCCAGCAGCTTGGCCTCAGTCTCTGGGGCCAACGTCCTGACTTTC.

DNA of the CDR3: TGTGCCAGCAGCCTCCTGAGCGGGAGCACAGATACGCAGTATTTT. Translation gives CASSLLSGSTDTQYF. The chain recombines TRBV7-8 with TRBJ2-3; D possibly corresponds to TRBD2 (6 bases). The CDR3 covers 15 residues. The germline CDR1 and CDR2 sequences are SGHVS and FQNEAQ. V lost 5 bases and J lost 0, with 12 bases in between.

This chain's CDR3 is CASSPHRQGGYGYTF. In DNA, the CDR3 is TGTGCCAGCAGTCCGCACCGACAGGGCGGGTATGGCTACACCTTC. The chain is built from TRBV5-8 and TRBJ1-2, with 7 bases aligning to TRBD1. Germline lookup yields CDR1 SGHTS and CDR2 YDEGEE. This CDR3 comprises 15 residues. Unmatched junction bases numbered 12, after V lost 5 bases and J lost 5 bases.

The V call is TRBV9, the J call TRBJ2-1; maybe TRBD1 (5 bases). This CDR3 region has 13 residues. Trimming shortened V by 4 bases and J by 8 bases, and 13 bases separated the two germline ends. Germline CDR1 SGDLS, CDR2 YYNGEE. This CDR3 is CASSPQVDHEQFF. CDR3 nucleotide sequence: TGTGCCAGCAGCCCACAGGTTGATCATGAGCAGTTCTTC.

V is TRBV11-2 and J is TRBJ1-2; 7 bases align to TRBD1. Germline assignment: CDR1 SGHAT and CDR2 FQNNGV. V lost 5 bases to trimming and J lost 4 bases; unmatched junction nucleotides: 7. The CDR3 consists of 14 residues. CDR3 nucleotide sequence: TGTGCCAGCAGCGACAGGGCTTGGGGCTATGGCTACACCTTC. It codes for CASSDRAWGYGYTF. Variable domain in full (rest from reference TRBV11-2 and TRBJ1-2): EAGVAQSPRYKIIEKRQSVAFWCNPISGHATLYWYQQILGQGPKLLIQFQNNGVVDDSQLPKDRFSAERLKGVDSTLKIQPAKLEDSAVYLCASSDRAWGYGYTFGSGTRLTVV.

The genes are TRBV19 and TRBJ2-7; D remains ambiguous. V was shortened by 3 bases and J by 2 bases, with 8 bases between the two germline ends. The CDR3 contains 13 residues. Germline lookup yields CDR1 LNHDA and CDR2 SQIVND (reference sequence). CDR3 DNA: TGTGCCAGTAGTATCGGCAGGACCTACGAGCAGTACTTC. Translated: CASSIGRTYEQYF.